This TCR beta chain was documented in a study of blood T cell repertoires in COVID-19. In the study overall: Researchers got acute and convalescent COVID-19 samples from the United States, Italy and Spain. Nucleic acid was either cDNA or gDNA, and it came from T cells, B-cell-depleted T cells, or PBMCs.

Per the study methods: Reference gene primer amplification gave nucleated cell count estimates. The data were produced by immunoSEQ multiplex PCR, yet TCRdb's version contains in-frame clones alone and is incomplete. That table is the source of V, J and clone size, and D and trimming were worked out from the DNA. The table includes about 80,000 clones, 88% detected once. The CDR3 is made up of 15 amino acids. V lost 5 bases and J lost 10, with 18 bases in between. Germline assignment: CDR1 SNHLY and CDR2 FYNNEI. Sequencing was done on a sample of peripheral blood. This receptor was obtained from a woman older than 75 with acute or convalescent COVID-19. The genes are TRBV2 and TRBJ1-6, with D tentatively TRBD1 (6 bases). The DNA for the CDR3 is TGTGCCAGCAGTCTGGACAGCAAAAAGGGATCACCCCTCCACTTT. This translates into CASSLDSKKGSPLHF.